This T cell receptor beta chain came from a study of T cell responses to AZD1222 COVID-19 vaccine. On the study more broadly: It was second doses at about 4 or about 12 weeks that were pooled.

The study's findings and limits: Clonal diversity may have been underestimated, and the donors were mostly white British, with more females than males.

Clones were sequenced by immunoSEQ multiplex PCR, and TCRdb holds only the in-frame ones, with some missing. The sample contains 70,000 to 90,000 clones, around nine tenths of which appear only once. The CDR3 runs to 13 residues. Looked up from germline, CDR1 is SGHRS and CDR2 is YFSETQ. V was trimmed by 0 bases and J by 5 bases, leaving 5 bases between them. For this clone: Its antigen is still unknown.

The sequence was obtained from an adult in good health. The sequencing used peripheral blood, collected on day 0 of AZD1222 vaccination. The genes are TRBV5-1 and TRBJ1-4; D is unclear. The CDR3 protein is CASSLDRNEKLFF. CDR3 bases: TGCGCCAGCAGCTTGGATCGGAATGAAAAACTGTTTTTT.